This TCR beta chain came from a study of cytomegalovirus exposure and HLA in healthy donors. The repertoire was sequenced with immunoSEQ multiplex PCR; TCRdb's copy has only in-frame clones and lacks some. The sample carries some 110,000 clones, around 88% recorded once. The sample consisted of PBMCs. This sequence was found in a man between 18 and 35 years old in good health and CMV-seronegative.

DNA of the CDR3: TGTGCCAGCAGCGCCCGGACAGGTTACGAGCAGTACTTC. This gives the protein CASSARTGYEQYF. The chain carries TRBV7-9 and TRBJ2-7; 7 nucleotides align to TRBD1. Trimming at V came to 5 bases and at J to 4 bases, leaving 5 bases not matched to a gene. The CDR3 totals 13 residues. Germline CDR1 is SEHNR and CDR2 is FQNEAQ (reference sequence).